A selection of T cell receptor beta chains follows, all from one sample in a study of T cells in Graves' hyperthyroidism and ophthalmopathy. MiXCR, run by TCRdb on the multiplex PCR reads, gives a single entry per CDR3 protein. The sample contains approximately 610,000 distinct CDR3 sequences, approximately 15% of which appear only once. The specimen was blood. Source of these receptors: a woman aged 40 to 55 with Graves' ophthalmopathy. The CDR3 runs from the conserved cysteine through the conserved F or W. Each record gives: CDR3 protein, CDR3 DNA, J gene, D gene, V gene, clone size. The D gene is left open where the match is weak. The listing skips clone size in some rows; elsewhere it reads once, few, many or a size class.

cdr3_aa: CASSQEAGVAYGYTF; cdr3_nt: TGTGCCAGCAGCCAAGAGGCAGGGGTAGCCTATGGCTACACCTTC; j_call: TRBJ1-2; d_call: .; v_call: TRBV4-2; clone_size: .
cdr3_aa: CASSYQGVGSPLHF; cdr3_nt: TGTGCCAGCAGTTACCAGGGTGTGGGGTCACCCCTCCACTTT; j_call: TRBJ1-6; d_call: .; v_call: TRBV28; clone_size: .
cdr3_aa: CASSFAPGQLNSPLHF; cdr3_nt: TGTGCCAGCAGCTTCGCACCGGGACAGCTAAATTCACCCCTCCACTTT; j_call: TRBJ1-6; d_call: TRBD1; v_call: TRBV11-2; clone_size: few
cdr3_aa: CSATANTGELFF; cdr3_nt: TGCAGTGCTACAGCGAACACCGGGGAGCTGTTTTTT; j_call: TRBJ2-2; d_call: .; v_call: TRBV20-1; clone_size: .
cdr3_aa: CSARRQGVSSGANVLTF; cdr3_nt: TGCAGTGCTAGGAGACAGGGGGTGAGCTCTGGGGCCAACGTCCTGACTTTC; j_call: TRBJ2-6; d_call: TRBD1; v_call: TRBV20-1; clone_size: few
cdr3_aa: CASSPRMGTGELFF; cdr3_nt: TGTGCCAGCAGCCCTAGGATGGGCACCGGGGAGCTGTTTTTT; j_call: TRBJ2-2; d_call: .; v_call: TRBV11-3; clone_size: many
cdr3_aa: CASSMLGVGTGDTEAFF; cdr3_nt: TGTGCCAGTAGTATGCTGGGGGTTGGGACAGGGGACACTGAAGCTTTCTTT; j_call: TRBJ1-1; d_call: TRBD1; v_call: TRBV19; clone_size: .
cdr3_aa: CASRSGGYEQYF; cdr3_nt: TGTGCCAGCAGGTCAGGGGGTTACGAGCAGTACTTC; j_call: TRBJ2-7; d_call: TRBD1; v_call: TRBV6-5; clone_size: many
cdr3_aa: CASSYSNPGYTF; cdr3_nt: TGTGCCAGCAGTTACTCCAACCCTGGCTACACCTTC; j_call: TRBJ1-2; d_call: .; v_call: TRBV6-5; clone_size: many
cdr3_aa: CASSSQTGALHSNQPQHF; cdr3_nt: TGTGCCAGCAGCTCACAGACAGGGGCCCTTCATAGCAATCAGCCCCAGCATTTT; j_call: TRBJ1-5; d_call: TRBD1; v_call: TRBV6-2/TRBV6-3; clone_size: .
cdr3_aa: CASSGRTSRPSEQYF; cdr3_nt: TGTGCCAGCAGTGGAAGGACTAGCAGACCTTCCGAGCAGTACTTC; j_call: TRBJ2-7; d_call: TRBD2; v_call: TRBV6-1; clone_size: many
cdr3_aa: CASSPAGSSGRGETQYF; cdr3_nt: TGTGCCAGCAGCCCAGCGGGTTCGAGCGGGAGGGGAGAGACCCAGTACTTC; j_call: TRBJ2-5; d_call: TRBD2; v_call: TRBV11-3; clone_size: many
cdr3_aa: CASSYGRASEQYF; cdr3_nt: TGTGCCAGCAGTTACGGCCGAGCCTCCGAGCAGTACTTC; j_call: TRBJ2-7; d_call: .; v_call: TRBV6-2/TRBV6-3; clone_size: many
cdr3_aa: CSVATNDQPQHF; cdr3_nt: TGCAGCGTGGCAACAAATGATCAGCCCCAGCATTTT; j_call: TRBJ1-5; d_call: .; v_call: TRBV29-1; clone_size: many
cdr3_aa: CASSDRTVDGYTF; cdr3_nt: TGTGCCAGCAGTGACCGGACGGTCGATGGCTACACCTTC; j_call: TRBJ1-2; d_call: .; v_call: TRBV2; clone_size: .
cdr3_aa: CASSQDLRLRGAQYF; cdr3_nt: TGTGCCAGCAGCCAAGATTTACGCCTAAGGGGCGCGCAGTACTTC; j_call: TRBJ2-7; d_call: .; v_call: TRBV3-1; clone_size: few
cdr3_aa: CASSSPAGSSGANVLTF; cdr3_nt: TGTGCCAGCAGCTCACCCGCGGGGAGCTCTGGGGCCAACGTCCTGACTTTC; j_call: TRBJ2-6; d_call: .; v_call: TRBV7-6; clone_size: .
cdr3_aa: CSATRTSGRPDNTGELFF; cdr3_nt: TGCAGTGCTACCCGGACTAGCGGGAGGCCCGATAACACCGGGGAGCTGTTTTTT; j_call: TRBJ2-2; d_call: TRBD2; v_call: TRBV20-1; clone_size: many
cdr3_aa: CASTIAATGQPQHF; cdr3_nt: TGTGCCAGCACCATAGCGGCCACGGGTCAGCCCCAGCATTTT; j_call: TRBJ1-5; d_call: .; v_call: TRBV12-3/TRBV12-4; clone_size: many
cdr3_aa: CASSQVGLAYNSPLHF; cdr3_nt: TGTGCCAGCAGCCAAGTGGGGCTCGCCTATAATTCACCCCTCCACTTT; j_call: TRBJ1-6; d_call: .; v_call: TRBV14; clone_size: many
cdr3_aa: CSVGQGENTEAFF; cdr3_nt: TGCAGCGTGGGACAGGGGGAGAACACTGAAGCTTTCTTT; j_call: TRBJ1-1; d_call: TRBD1; v_call: TRBV29-1; clone_size: many
cdr3_aa: CASSGGPGLRPTEAFF; cdr3_nt: TGTGCCAGCAGTGGGGGTCCAGGGCTTCGTCCTACTGAAGCTTTCTTT; j_call: TRBJ1-1; d_call: .; v_call: TRBV6-1; clone_size: .
cdr3_aa: CSAHTGAPEETQYF; cdr3_nt: TGCAGTGCTCACACAGGGGCCCCAGAGGAGACCCAGTACTTC; j_call: TRBJ2-5; d_call: TRBD1; v_call: TRBV20-1; clone_size: many
cdr3_aa: CASSEEWTPGVREQYF; cdr3_nt: TGTGCCAGCAGTGAAGAGTGGACACCTGGGGTTCGGGAGCAGTACTTC; j_call: TRBJ2-7; d_call: .; v_call: TRBV25-1; clone_size: .
cdr3_aa: CSASRTGTSVYEQYF; cdr3_nt: TGCAGTGCTAGCCGAACCGGGACTAGCGTCTACGAGCAGTACTTC; j_call: TRBJ2-7; d_call: TRBD2; v_call: TRBV20-1; clone_size: many
cdr3_aa: CASGFWGQNTEAFF; cdr3_nt: TGTGCCAGCGGTTTCTGGGGACAGAACACTGAAGCTTTCTTT; j_call: TRBJ1-1; d_call: .; v_call: TRBV6-5; clone_size: .
cdr3_aa: CASRGTGYGGGYTF; cdr3_nt: TGTGCCAGCAGGGGAACGGGATACGGTGGTGGCTACACCTTC; j_call: TRBJ1-2; d_call: .; v_call: TRBV7-9; clone_size: many
cdr3_aa: CASSQPLSTGELFF; cdr3_nt: TGCGCCAGCAGCCAACCTTTGAGCACCGGGGAGCTGTTTTTT; j_call: TRBJ2-2; d_call: .; v_call: TRBV4-1; clone_size: many
cdr3_aa: CAWHRDGPLNTEAFF; cdr3_nt: TGTGCCTGGCACAGGGATGGTCCCTTGAACACTGAAGCTTTCTTT; j_call: TRBJ1-1; d_call: .; v_call: TRBV30; clone_size: .
cdr3_aa: CASREGGNKNIQYF; cdr3_nt: TGTGCCAGCAGAGAAGGGGGGAACAAAAACATTCAGTACTTC; j_call: TRBJ2-4; d_call: .; v_call: TRBV6-1; clone_size: many
cdr3_aa: CASSLLAAEVETQYF; cdr3_nt: TGTGCCAGCAGTTTATTGGCTGCCGAGGTAGAGACCCAGTACTTC; j_call: TRBJ2-5; d_call: .; v_call: TRBV12-3/TRBV12-4; clone_size: .
cdr3_aa: CAWKRTLWAFF; cdr3_nt: TGTGCCTGGAAGCGGACCCTTTGGGCTTTCTTT; j_call: TRBJ1-1; d_call: .; v_call: TRBV30; clone_size: few
cdr3_aa: CAGKGRGDRVNTEAFF; cdr3_nt: TGTGCCGGGAAGGGAAGGGGCGACAGGGTGAACACTGAAGCTTTCTTT; j_call: TRBJ1-1; d_call: TRBD1; v_call: TRBV30; clone_size: .
cdr3_aa: CASSYSIASVGETQYF; cdr3_nt: TGTGCCAGCAGTTACTCGATAGCTTCTGTAGGAGAGACCCAGTACTTC; j_call: TRBJ2-5; d_call: .; v_call: TRBV6-5; clone_size: many
cdr3_aa: CASSYGPGNTEAFF; cdr3_nt: TGTGCCAGCAGTTACGGACCGGGGAACACTGAAGCTTTCTTT; j_call: TRBJ1-1; d_call: .; v_call: TRBV12-3/TRBV12-4; clone_size: many
cdr3_aa: CASSSGGTVPYEQYF; cdr3_nt: TGTGCCAGCAGCTCAGGGGGGACAGTCCCCTACGAGCAGTACTTC; j_call: TRBJ2-7; d_call: .; v_call: TRBV27; clone_size: many
cdr3_aa: CASRPGGHNQPQHF; cdr3_nt: TGTGCCAGCAGACCAGGGGGACACAATCAGCCCCAGCATTTT; j_call: TRBJ1-5; d_call: TRBD1; v_call: TRBV27; clone_size: few
cdr3_aa: CASSPTSGRASDTQYF; cdr3_nt: TGTGCCAGCAGCCCTACTAGCGGGAGGGCCTCAGATACGCAGTATTTT; j_call: TRBJ2-3; d_call: TRBD2; v_call: TRBV12-3/TRBV12-4; clone_size: .
cdr3_aa: CSVEKVGGQETQYF; cdr3_nt: TGCAGCGTTGAAAAGGTCGGCGGCCAAGAGACCCAGTACTTC; j_call: TRBJ2-5; d_call: .; v_call: TRBV29-1; clone_size: many
cdr3_aa: CASTTPSLGETQYF; cdr3_nt: TGTGCCAGCACGACCCCTAGCCTGGGAGAGACCCAGTACTTC; j_call: TRBJ2-5; d_call: .; v_call: TRBV28; clone_size: many
cdr3_aa: CASSRAGLGDSPLHF; cdr3_nt: TGCGCCAGCAGCAGAGCAGGGTTGGGGGATTCACCCCTCCACTTT; j_call: TRBJ1-6; d_call: .; v_call: TRBV5-1; clone_size: many
cdr3_aa: CASSPSGPKGGEQYF; cdr3_nt: TGTGCCAGCAGCCCCTCGGGGCCCAAAGGGGGCGAGCAGTACTTC; j_call: TRBJ2-7; d_call: .; v_call: TRBV6-1; clone_size: many
cdr3_aa: CASKPQGASEQYF; cdr3_nt: TGTGCCAGCAAACCACAGGGGGCGTCCGAGCAGTACTTC; j_call: TRBJ2-7; d_call: TRBD1; v_call: TRBV27; clone_size: many
cdr3_aa: CASSLAWTDLDTQYF; cdr3_nt: TGTGCCAGCAGCTTAGCGTGGACGGACCTAGATACGCAGTATTTT; j_call: TRBJ2-3; d_call: .; v_call: TRBV7-6; clone_size: many
cdr3_aa: CASSQGVTVLYGYTF; cdr3_nt: TGCGCCAGCAGCCAAGGGGTTACAGTCCTATATGGCTACACCTTC; j_call: TRBJ1-2; d_call: .; v_call: TRBV4-1; clone_size: few
cdr3_aa: CATSRDSRGGNTEAFF; cdr3_nt: TGTGCCACCAGCAGAGATAGTAGGGGCGGGAACACTGAAGCTTTCTTT; j_call: TRBJ1-1; d_call: .; v_call: TRBV15; clone_size: .
cdr3_aa: CASASGSWETQYF; cdr3_nt: TGTGCCAGCGCGAGCGGGAGTTGGGAGACCCAGTACTTC; j_call: TRBJ2-5; d_call: TRBD2; v_call: TRBV6-2/TRBV6-3; clone_size: many
cdr3_aa: CSARAGRDQPQHF; cdr3_nt: TGCAGTGCTAGAGCAGGCAGGGATCAGCCCCAGCATTTT; j_call: TRBJ1-5; d_call: .; v_call: TRBV20-1; clone_size: .
cdr3_aa: CASSVGTRLFAEAFF; cdr3_nt: TGTGCCAGTAGTGTGGGGACACGCCTTTTTGCTGAAGCTTTCTTT; j_call: TRBJ1-1; d_call: .; v_call: TRBV19; clone_size: many
cdr3_aa: CASGSQAGYSSNQPQHF; cdr3_nt: TGTGCCAGCGGCTCACAGGCTGGATATAGCAGCAATCAGCCCCAGCATTTT; j_call: TRBJ1-5; d_call: .; v_call: TRBV6-5; clone_size: many
cdr3_aa: CASRTRRGGYTF; cdr3_nt: TGTGCCAGCAGGACCCGACGGGGCGGCTACACCTTC; j_call: TRBJ1-2; d_call: .; v_call: TRBV6-2/TRBV6-3; clone_size: once
cdr3_aa: CASSPPRTGSSSNQPQHF; cdr3_nt: TGTGCCAGCAGTCCTCCTCGGACAGGGTCCTCGAGCAATCAGCCCCAGCATTTT; j_call: TRBJ1-5; d_call: TRBD1; v_call: TRBV28; clone_size: many